Following are 32 T cell receptor beta chains from one sample sequenced in a study of cytomegalovirus exposure and HLA in healthy donors. Profiled with immunoSEQ multiplex PCR; TCRdb holds only in-frame clones, not every one. The data contain some 160,000 clones, around 90% of them seen just once; the ten biggest clones take up 2.5% to 3.5%. The source material was PBMCs. These receptors all come from a man aged 18-30 years in good health and CMV-seronegative.

The V call is TRBV28, the J call TRBJ2-1, with D possibly TRBD1 on 6 matching bases. V was shortened by 5 bases and J by 3 bases, with 8 bases between the two germline ends. Germline CDR1 is MDHEN and CDR2 is SYDVKM. This CDR3 has 13 amino acids. In DNA, the CDR3 is TGTGCCAGCAGTGCACAGGGCTACAATGAGCAGTTCTTC. Translating it yields CASSAQGYNEQFF.

The V gene is TRBV28, the J gene TRBJ2-1, with 7 bases aligning to TRBD2. The V and J ends lost 5 bases and 12 bases, in that order; junction bases with no gene match: 16. Germline lookup yields CDR1 MDHEN and CDR2 SYDVKM. The CDR3 covers 15 residues. CDR3 bases: TGTGCCAGCAGTACTAGTGCGGGGGTCCTACAAGGGCAGTTCTTC. Protein product: CASSTSAGVLQGQFF.

The chain employs TRBV5-4 and TRBJ2-1; 8 bases align to TRBD2. The CDR3 runs to 17 residues. With 4 bases clipped from V and 2 bases from J, the junction kept 11 bases outside the gene matches. Germline V CDR1 and CDR2: SGHNT, YYREEE (reference sequence). The CDR3 region is CASSPRSSGNPYNEQFF. The DNA of the CDR3 is TGTGCCAGCAGCCCCAGGAGTAGCGGGAACCCCTACAATGAGCAGTTCTTC.

This sequence joins TRBV11-3 and TRBJ2-1, with 10 bases that match TRBD1. This CDR3 is built from 16 residues. V trimming: 4 bases; J trimming: 9 bases; junction bases outside the gene matches: 12. Germline CDR1 SGHNT, CDR2 YENEEA. The CDR3 reads CASSSGTGVWVSEQFF. The CDR3 coding sequence is TGTGCCAGCAGCTCCGGGACAGGGGTATGGGTAAGTGAGCAGTTCTTC.

V and J are TRBV14 and TRBJ1-6; 8 bases line up with TRBD1. V lost 1 base and J lost 4; bases outside the gene matches: 0. Germline CDR1 SGHDN, CDR2 FVKESK. The CDR3 is 15 residues long. CDR3 loop: CASSQGTGYNSPLHF. CDR3 coding DNA: TGTGCCAGCAGCCAAGGGACAGGGTATAATTCACCCCTCCACTTT.

For this clone: Relative to the germline gene, one junction end is altered; a read error may explain this. The CDR3 is CASSLAKNIQYF. CDR3 nucleotide sequence: TGTGCCAGCAGCCTAGCCAAAAACATTCAGTACTTC. The genes are TRBV7-9 and TRBJ2-4, with unresolved D. The germline CDR1 and CDR2 sequences are SEHNR and FQNEAQ (reference sequence). The CDR3 has 12 residues.

This clone was picked up one time. J is TRBJ1-2 and V is TRBV5-1, with no clear D. This CDR3 comprises 14 residues. The germline V and J ends were trimmed by 0 bases and 7 bases, with 13 bases remaining between them. Per the germline V gene, CDR1 is SGHRS and CDR2 is YFSETQ. CDR3 in amino acids: CASSLAAQASGYTF. CDR3 in DNA: TGCGCCAGCAGCTTGGCCGCCCAGGCCTCTGGCTACACCTTC. Supplemented by reference TRBV5-1 and TRBJ1-2, the full variable domain reads KAGVTQTPRYLIKTRGQQVTLSCSPISGHRSVSWYQQTPGQGLQFLFEYFSETQRNKGNFPGRFSGRQFSNSRSEMNVSTLELGDSALYLCASSLAAQASGYTFGSGTRLTVV.

The chain employs TRBV30 and TRBJ2-2; unclear D gene. Germline V gene lookup returns CDR1 GTSNPN and CDR2 SVGIG (reference sequence). The CDR3 has 10 residues. Trimming pared 5 bases from V and 6 bases from J, leaving 4 bases between. In nucleotides, the CDR3 is TGTGCCTGGTCCGCCGGGGAGCTGTTTTTT. This encodes CAWSAGELFF.

The V and J genes are TRBV2 and TRBJ1-2, with 9 bases lining up with TRBD1. The V segment lost 2 bases and the J segment 3 bases; nucleotides outside the gene matches: 10. The germline CDR1 and CDR2 sequences are SNHLY and FYNNEI. The CDR3 is 17 residues long. The CDR3 is CASSERGTGRKDYGYTF. The CDR3 DNA reads TGTGCCAGCAGTGAAAGGGGGACAGGGCGGAAAGACTATGGCTACACCTTC.

CDR3: CASSFFGEGTYEQYV. The CDR3 DNA reads TGTGCCAGCAGCTTCTTCGGGGAGGGCACCTACGAGCAGTACGTC. The rearrangement joins TRBV5-4 to TRBJ2-7; 7 nucleotides agree with TRBD2. V gave up 2 bases and J gave up 2 bases; unmatched junction bases: 7. The CDR3 is 15 residues long. Per the germline V gene, CDR1 is SGHNT and CDR2 is YYREEE (reference sequence).

The rearrangement links TRBV13 to TRBJ1-1; TRBD1 is a possible D gene (5 bases). V was cut by 2 bases and J by 1 base, with 14 bases left in between. The CDR3 sequence is 16 residues long. Germline CDR1 and CDR2: PRHDT and FYEKMQ (reference sequence). The CDR3 sequence: CASSLLGVGGNTEAFF. The CDR3, as DNA: TGTGCCAGCAGCTTATTAGGGGTAGGTGGGAACACTGAAGCTTTCTTT.

The chain has TRBV28 and TRBJ1-1; D gene ambiguous. Germline CDR1 reads MDHEN; CDR2 reads SYDVKM. Trimming cost V 11 bases and J 11 bases, with 18 bases left between them. This CDR3 spans 11 amino acids. CDR3 coding DNA: TGTGCCGCTCGTGGTGTTTTAGATGCTTTCTTT. Translating it yields CAARGVLDAFF.

This chain connects TRBV5-1 to TRBJ2-2, with a possible D match to TRBD1 (5 bases). Germline V lookup: CDR1 SGHRS, CDR2 YFSETQ. The CDR3 totals 16 residues. V was cut by 6 bases and J by 6 bases, with 21 bases left in between. Here the CDR3 DNA reads TGCGCCAGCATAAAGGGGCAGGCGGATAGTCCCGGGGAGCTGTTTTTT. This gives the protein CASIKGQADSPGELFF.

J is TRBJ1-2 and V is TRBV4-1; perhaps TRBD1 as D (6 bases). The V gene lost 4 bases and the J gene lost 5 bases, with 14 bases spanning the gap. CDR1 is MGHRA, CDR2 YSYEKL, per germline. The CDR3 sequence is 14 residues long. CDR3 loop: CASSLSPGDYGYTF. DNA of the CDR3: TGCGCCAGCAGCCTAAGCCCAGGGGATTATGGCTACACCTTC.

The chain employs TRBV27 and TRBJ1-5; no definite D call. Trimming shortened V by 6 bases and J by 2 bases, and 14 bases separated the two germline ends. In germline, CDR1 is MNHEY, CDR2 SMNVEV (reference sequence). The CDR3 has 15 amino acids. The CDR3: CASSSTGIGNQPQHF. The CDR3 DNA follows: TGTGCCAGCAGCTCCACGGGGATCGGCAATCAGCCCCAGCATTTT.

The rearrangement uses TRBV28 and TRBJ2-6; 7 bases are a match to TRBD1. This CDR3 comprises 15 residues. J gave up 3 bases and V 2 bases, and 1 base lay outside the gene matches. The V gene's germline CDR1 is MDHEN and CDR2 SYDVKM. The CDR3 loop is CASSLTGVGANVLTF. The CDR3 nucleotides are TGTGCCAGCAGTTTAACAGGGGTTGGGGCCAACGTCCTGACTTTC.

The V and J genes are TRBV7-2 and TRBJ2-5; TRBD1 is a possible D gene (5 bases). The V end was cut by 1 base, the J end by 5 bases, with 14 bases between. In germline, CDR1 is SGHTA, CDR2 FQGNSA. This CDR3 is built from 15 residues. CDR3 nucleotides: TGTGCCAGCAGCTTAGAAGATAATCACAGGGAGACCCAGTACTTC. Protein product: CASSLEDNHRETQYF.

V usage is TRBV27 and J usage is TRBJ2-7, with a weak D call TRBD2 (6 bases). The germline gives CDR1 MNHEY, CDR2 SMNVEV (reference sequence). Trimming left V 0 bases short and J 2 bases short, with 11 bases between. CDR3 length: 15 amino acids. Here the CDR3 DNA reads TGTGCCAGCAGTTTATCGGCCGGGAGAGCCTACGAGCAGTACTTC. It yields the protein CASSLSAGRAYEQYF.

The genes are TRBV4-1 and TRBJ1-6, with D unresolved. Looked up from germline, CDR1 is MGHRA and CDR2 is YSYEKL. The CDR3 sequence is 17 residues long. V was shortened by 4 bases and J by 6 bases, with 19 bases between the two germline ends. The CDR3 DNA reads as TGCGCCAGCAGCCCCTCCGGAGGAGCTGTTCGTAATTCACCCCTCCACTTT. Translated: CASSPSGGAVRNSPLHF.

This chain connects TRBV5-1 to TRBJ2-5, with a possible D match to TRBD2 (7 bases). Trimming took off 5 bases at V and 1 base at J, with 18 bases between the two ends. Germline CDR1 reads SGHRS; CDR2 reads YFSETQ. This CDR3 region has 16 residues. This CDR3 reads CASSSTGGLSQETQYF. DNA for the CDR3: TGCGCCAGCAGTTCAACCGGGGGGCTTAGCCAAGAGACCCAGTACTTC.

The genes are TRBV11-2 and TRBJ2-7; 11 nucleotides match TRBD1. CDR3 length: 15 amino acids. Germline V CDR1 and CDR2: SGHAT, FQNNGV. V shed 5 bases and J 2 bases; nucleotides not matched to a gene: 5. CDR3 in amino acids: CASSAGQGATYEQYF. As DNA, the CDR3 is TGTGCCAGCAGCGCCGGACAGGGGGCTACCTACGAGCAGTACTTC.

This sequence joins TRBV19 and TRBJ1-2; D is undetermined. Germline V gene data show CDR1 as LNHDA and CDR2 as SQIVND (reference sequence). Trimming took 11 bases from V and 1 from J, leaving 11 bases between them. This CDR3 region has 12 residues. CDR3 loop: CAVEGLNYGYTF. The CDR3 DNA sequence: TGTGCCGTTGAGGGTCTTAACTATGGCTACACCTTC.

The CDR3 here is CASSSSGGAYNEQFF. In DNA, the CDR3 is TGTGCCAGCAGTTCAAGCGGGGGGGCCTACAATGAGCAGTTCTTC. The genes are TRBV2 and TRBJ2-1; 10 nucleotides line up with TRBD2. Per germline, CDR1 SNHLY and CDR2 FYNNEI. This CDR3 region has 15 residues. V trimming: 5 bases; J trimming: 2 bases; junction bases outside the gene matches: 3.

This clone was counted once. The chain employs TRBV19 and TRBJ1-5, with D tentatively TRBD1 (5 bases). The CDR3 extends over 15 amino acids. Per germline, CDR1 LNHDA and CDR2 SQIVND (reference sequence). Deletions cut 6 bases from V and 4 bases from J, with 16 bases between. The CDR3 is CASSRGEVANQPQHF. CDR3 nucleotides: TGTGCCAGTAGCCGGGGGGAGGTCGCTAATCAGCCCCAGCATTTT.

The J gene is TRBJ1-5, the V gene TRBV4-3; D is ambiguous. Germline values: CDR1 LGHNA, CDR2 YSLEER. This CDR3 region has 15 residues. Trimming removed 0 bases from V and 4 bases from J, with 10 bases in between. The CDR3 DNA sequence: TGCGCCAGCAGCCAAGATCTGGGAGGGAATCAGCCCCAGCATTTT. Its translation is CASSQDLGGNQPQHF.

V and J are TRBV25-1 and TRBJ1-1; D is ambiguous. The V and J ends lost 4 bases and 1 base respectively, with 7 bases between them. Germline V gives CDR1 MGHDK, CDR2 SYGVNS. The CDR3 is 13 residues long. This CDR3 is CASSVIANTEAFF. The CDR3 DNA is TGTGCCAGCAGTGTAATAGCGAACACTGAAGCTTTCTTT.

This chain joins TRBV6-4 and TRBJ2-2; possibly TRBD1 for D (5 bases). Germline values: CDR1 MRHNA, CDR2 SNTAGT. The CDR3 is 15 amino acids. Trimming shortened V by 6 bases and J by 4 bases, and 15 bases separated the two germline ends. The CDR3 here is CASSPLAGSTGELFF. In DNA form, the CDR3 reads TGTGCCAGCAGCCCCTTAGCAGGGTCCACCGGGGAGCTGTTTTTT.

The V call is TRBV4-1, the J call TRBJ1-1, with D possibly TRBD1 on 6 matching bases. The CDR3 runs to 16 residues. The germline gives CDR1 MGHRA, CDR2 YSYEKL. Trimming cost V 2 bases and J 0 bases, with 13 bases left between them. CDR3 DNA sequence: TGCGCCAGCAGCCAACGGCTAGGGGGGGTGAACACTGAAGCTTTCTTT. It yields the protein CASSQRLGGVNTEAFF.

The rearrangement uses TRBV5-4 and TRBJ2-7, with D possibly being TRBD2 (6 bases). Trimming stripped 0 bases from V and 0 bases from J, with 13 bases between. CDR3 length: 16 amino acids. Germline-derived CDR1 and CDR2 are SGHNT and YYREEE (reference sequence). The CDR3 reads CASSLETSRSSYEQYF. CDR3 nucleotide sequence: TGTGCCAGCAGCTTGGAAACTAGCCGGAGCTCCTACGAGCAGTACTTC.

The genes are TRBV6-5 and TRBJ2-1; D remains ambiguous. Germline CDR1 and CDR2: MNHEY and SVGAGI. CDR3 length: 14 residues. Trimming stripped 0 bases from V and 5 bases from J, with 8 bases between. The CDR3 loop is CASSYSPPNNEQFF. CDR3 coding DNA: TGTGCCAGCAGTTACTCCCCCCCCAACAATGAGCAGTTCTTC.

This chain uses TRBV28 with TRBJ2-7; weak D call: TRBD1 (6 bases). The CDR3 extends over 11 amino acids. Per germline, CDR1 MDHEN and CDR2 SYDVKM. V was trimmed by 8 bases and J by 4 bases, leaving 9 bases between them. The CDR3 coding sequence is TGTGCCAGCGCAGGGGAGTACGAGCAGTACGTC. Protein sequence: CASAGEYEQYV.

The gene calls are TRBV6-5 and TRBJ1-2; D unclear. The germline gives CDR1 MNHEY, CDR2 SVGAGI. This CDR3 comprises 12 residues. V was cut by 5 bases and J by 4 bases, with 8 bases left in between. CDR3 DNA sequence: TGTGCCAGCAGTCCACAGAGCTATGGCTACACCTTC. Protein sequence: CASSPQSYGYTF.